The 14 T cell receptor beta chains below come from one sample, sequenced in a study of shared T cell receptors in the human thymus. Generated by immunoSEQ multiplex PCR, the TCRdb table keeps only in-frame clones and is missing some. Found here are some 700,000 clones, approximately 90% of them singletons; the top ten hold roughly 0.0097%. A further study also used this sample, focusing on human thymus T cells.

The sample was thymocytes. The receptors were sampled from a boy under two years old with a congenital heart defect.

The CDR3 reads CASSSRQANQPQHF. The CDR3, as DNA: TGTGCCAGCAGCTCCCGACAGGCCAATCAGCCCCAGCATTTT. J is TRBJ1-5 and V is TRBV13; tentatively, D is TRBD1 (6 bases). The CDR3 totals 14 residues. Germline V gives CDR1 PRHDT, CDR2 FYEKMQ (reference sequence). The V and J ends lost 4 bases and 3 bases respectively, with 10 bases between them.

V is TRBV18 and J is TRBJ1-4; the match to TRBD1 covers 9 bases. The CDR3 length is 16 residues. The germline V gene has CDR1 KGHSH and CDR2 LQKENI. Trimming at V came to 3 bases and at J to 7 bases, leaving 9 bases not matched to a gene. The CDR3 sequence is CASSPNNRGHGEKLFF. The CDR3 region has the DNA TGTGCCAGCTCACCGAATAACAGGGGGCATGGTGAAAAACTGTTTTTT.

The chain has TRBV7-2 and TRBJ1-2; 10 bases agree with TRBD1. From germline, CDR1 is SGHTA and CDR2 FQGNSA. The ends lost 2 bases at V and 5 bases at J; junction bases unmatched: 8. The CDR3 totals 16 residues. This CDR3 reads CASSLKGDRGMYGYTF. The CDR3, as DNA: TGTGCCAGCAGCTTAAAGGGGGACAGGGGAATGTATGGCTACACCTTC.

V usage is TRBV27 and J usage is TRBJ2-2; D is uncertain. The V gene's germline CDR1 is MNHEY and CDR2 SMNVEV (reference sequence). The CDR3 has 12 residues. V lost 6 bases, J lost 2 bases, and 4 bases lay in between. In nucleotides, the CDR3 is TGTGCCAGCAGCCGTAACACCGGGGAGCTGTTTTTT. This codes for CASSRNTGELFF.

The rearrangement uses TRBV19 and TRBJ2-5, with 10 nucleotides matching TRBD1. The CDR3 extends over 15 amino acids. From germline, CDR1 is LNHDA and CDR2 SQIVND (reference sequence). The trim removed 5 bases at V and 4 bases at J, leaving 7 bases unmatched. CDR3 coding DNA: TGTGCCAGTAGTCGACAGGGGGCGGGCCGAGAGACCCAGTACTTC. It encodes CASSRQGAGRETQYF.

This rearrangement joins TRBV11-3 to TRBJ2-2, with D possibly matching TRBD1 (6 bases). The CDR3 spans 17 residues. The ends were cut back, 3 bases at V and 4 bases at J, with 18 bases in the middle. Germline V gives CDR1 SGHNT, CDR2 YENEEA. DNA for the CDR3: TGTGCCAGCAGCTTTTCGGGGACACCATGTAGCACCGGGGAGCTGTTTTTT. Translating it yields CASSFSGTPCSTGELFF.

V and J are TRBV27 and TRBJ2-1; 8 bases are shared with TRBD2. The CDR3 is 18 amino acids. Germline CDR1 reads MNHEY; CDR2 reads SMNVEV (reference sequence). The ends lost 6 bases at V and 0 bases at J; junction bases unmatched: 13. The CDR3 reads CASSPNTSGLFSYNEQFF. CDR3 DNA sequence: TGTGCCAGCAGCCCGAACACTAGCGGCCTATTCTCCTACAATGAGCAGTTCTTC.

This clone was found a few times. The chain is built from TRBV18 and TRBJ2-7; D may be TRBD1 (5 bases). Germline loops: CDR1 KGHSH, CDR2 LQKENI. Trimming cost V 3 bases and J 4 bases, with 13 bases left between them. The CDR3 contains 14 residues. DNA of the CDR3: TGTGCCAGCTCACCCGGTCAGGGTTTATACGAGCAGTACTTC. It translates to CASSPGQGLYEQYF.

This clone was detected only once. The chain links TRBV9 to TRBJ2-5; D is unclear. Germline loops: CDR1 SGDLS, CDR2 YYNGEE. Trimming removed 0 bases at V and 3 bases at J, with 6 bases between. The CDR3 has 13 residues. The CDR3 bases are TGTGCCAGCAGCGTAGTGAGCGAAGAGACCCAGTACTTC. Translating it yields CASSVVSEETQYF.

This sequence joins TRBV28 and TRBJ2-1; 12 bases are a match to TRBD2. V lost 5 bases to trimming and J lost 5 bases; unmatched junction nucleotides: 10. The CDR3 has 17 residues. The germline CDR1 and CDR2 sequences are MDHEN and SYDVKM. The CDR3 loop is CASSNGLAGGRHNEQFF. The CDR3 region has the DNA TGTGCCAGCAGTAATGGGCTAGCGGGAGGGCGACACAATGAGCAGTTCTTC.

The chain employs TRBV15 and TRBJ2-7; TRBD2 is a possible D gene (6 bases). The germline V and J ends were trimmed by 3 bases and 3 bases, with 15 bases remaining between them. Germline V gene data show CDR1 as LNHNV and CDR2 as YYDKDF (reference sequence). The CDR3 sequence is 15 residues long. The CDR3 DNA reads TGTGCCACCAGCAGGGGGAGGACGGTCCACTACGAGCAGTACTTC. Translation: CATSRGRTVHYEQYF. Using reference TRBV15 and TRBJ2-7 for the parts outside the CDR3, the full variable domain is DAMVIQNPRYQVTQFGKPVTLSCSQTLNHNVMYWYQQKSSQAPKLLFHYYDKDFNNEADTPDNFQSRRPNTSFCFLDIRSPGLGDTAMYLCATSRGRTVHYEQYFGPGTRLTVT.

Comments on this clone: Sequence at one end of the junction differs from germline and may be a read error. V is TRBV30 and J is TRBJ2-2; TRBD1 agrees at 8 bases. Germline V gene data show CDR1 as GTSNPN and CDR2 as SVGIG (reference sequence). The CDR3 totals 14 residues. This CDR3 reads CAWVRDRNPGELFF. CDR3 DNA sequence: TGTGCCTGGGTCCGGGACAGGAACCCCGGGGAGCTGTTTTTT.

The rearrangement links TRBV4-1 to TRBJ2-7, with D maybe TRBD2 (6 bases). Germline CDR1 reads MGHRA; CDR2 reads YSYEKL. The CDR3 loop spans 16 amino acids. V was pared by 0 bases and J by 1 base, with 13 bases between. In nucleotides, the CDR3 is TGCGCCAGCAGCCAAGATGACCTAGCGCATTCCTACGAGCAGTACTTC. Protein product: CASSQDDLAHSYEQYF.

The rearrangement links TRBV4-2 to TRBJ2-3, with 9 bases lining up with TRBD2. V trimming: 7 bases; J trimming: 6 bases; junction bases outside the gene matches: 11. The germline V gene has CDR1 LGHNA and CDR2 YNFKEQ. The CDR3 contains 15 residues. The CDR3 here is CASTRIAGDFDTQYF. The CDR3 DNA follows: TGTGCCAGCACGCGGATAGCGGGAGATTTTGATACGCAGTATTTT.